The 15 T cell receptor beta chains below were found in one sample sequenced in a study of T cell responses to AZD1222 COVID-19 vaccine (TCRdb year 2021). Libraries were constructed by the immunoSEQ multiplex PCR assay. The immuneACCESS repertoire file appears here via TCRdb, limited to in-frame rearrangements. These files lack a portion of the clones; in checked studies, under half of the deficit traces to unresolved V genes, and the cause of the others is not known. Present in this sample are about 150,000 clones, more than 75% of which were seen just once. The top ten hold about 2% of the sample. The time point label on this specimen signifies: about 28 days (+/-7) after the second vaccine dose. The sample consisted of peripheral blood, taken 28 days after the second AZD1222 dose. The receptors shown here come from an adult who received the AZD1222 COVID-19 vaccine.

The DNA for the CDR3 is TGTGCCAGCGCCGGGCTAACAAATCAGCCCCAGCATTTT. Its protein product is CASAGLTNQPQHF. The rearrangement uses TRBV2 and TRBJ1-5; D is unclear. The CDR3 sequence is 13 residues long. Looked up from germline, CDR1 is SNHLY and CDR2 is FYNNEI. V lost 8 bases and J lost 4, with 12 bases in between.

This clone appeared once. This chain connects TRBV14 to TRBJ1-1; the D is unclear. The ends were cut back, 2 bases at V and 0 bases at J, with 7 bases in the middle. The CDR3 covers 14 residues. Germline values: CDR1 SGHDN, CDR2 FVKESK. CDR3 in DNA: TGTGCCAGCAGCCAATTGGTTTTGAACACTGAAGCTTTCTTT. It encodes CASSQLVLNTEAFF. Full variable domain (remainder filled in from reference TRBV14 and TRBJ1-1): EAGVTQFPSHSVIEKGQTVTLRCDPISGHDNLYWYRRVMGKEIKFLLHFVKESKQDESGMPNNRFLAERTGGTYSTLKVQPAELEDSGVYFCASSQLVLNTEAFFGQGTRLTVV.

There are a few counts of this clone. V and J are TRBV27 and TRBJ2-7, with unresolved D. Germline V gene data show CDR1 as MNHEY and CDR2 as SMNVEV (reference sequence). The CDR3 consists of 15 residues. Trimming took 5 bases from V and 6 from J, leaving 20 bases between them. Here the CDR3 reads CASSERTPLRGEQYF. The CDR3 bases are TGTGCCAGCAGTGAAAGAACCCCGCTTAGAGGCGAGCAGTACTTC.

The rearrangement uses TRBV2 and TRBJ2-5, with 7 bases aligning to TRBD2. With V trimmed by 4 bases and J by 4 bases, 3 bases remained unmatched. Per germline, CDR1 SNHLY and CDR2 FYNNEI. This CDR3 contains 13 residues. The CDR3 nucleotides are TGTGCCAGCAGTGGGGGGGGGACAGAGACCCAGTACTTC. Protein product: CASSGGGTETQYF. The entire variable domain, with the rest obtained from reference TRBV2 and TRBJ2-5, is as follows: EPEVTQTPSHQVTQMGQEVILRCVPISNHLYFYWYRQILGQKVEFLVSFYNNEISEKSEIFDDQFSVERPDGSNFTLKIRSTKLEDSAMYFCASSGGGTETQYFGPGTRLLVL.

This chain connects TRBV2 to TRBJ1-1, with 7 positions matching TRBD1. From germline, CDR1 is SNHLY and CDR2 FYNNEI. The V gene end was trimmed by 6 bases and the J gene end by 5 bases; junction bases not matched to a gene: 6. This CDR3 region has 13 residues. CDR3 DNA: TGTGCCAGCAGAGCAGACAGGGCTACTGAAGCTTTCTTT. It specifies CASRADRATEAFF.

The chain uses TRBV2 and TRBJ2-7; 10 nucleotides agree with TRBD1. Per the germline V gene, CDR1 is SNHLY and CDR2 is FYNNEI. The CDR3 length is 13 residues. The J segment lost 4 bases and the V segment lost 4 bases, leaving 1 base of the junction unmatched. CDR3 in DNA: TGTGCCAGCAGTGGGGACAGGGGATACGAGCAGTACTTC. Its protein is CASSGDRGYEQYF.

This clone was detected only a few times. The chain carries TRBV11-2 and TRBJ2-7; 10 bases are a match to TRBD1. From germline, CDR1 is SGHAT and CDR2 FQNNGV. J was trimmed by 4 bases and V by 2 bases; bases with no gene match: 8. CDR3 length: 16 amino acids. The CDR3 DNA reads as TGTGCCAGCAGCTTACCCTTGACAGGGGGCTTGTACGAGCAGTACTTC. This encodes CASSLPLTGGLYEQYF.

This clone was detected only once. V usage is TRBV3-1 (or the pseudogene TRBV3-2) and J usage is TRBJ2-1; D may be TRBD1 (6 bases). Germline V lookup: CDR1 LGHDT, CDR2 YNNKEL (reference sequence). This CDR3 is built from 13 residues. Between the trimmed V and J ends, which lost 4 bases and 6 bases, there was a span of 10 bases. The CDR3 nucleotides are TGTGCCAGCAGCCGTCTGGGGGCCAATGAGCAGTTCTTC. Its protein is CASSRLGANEQFF.

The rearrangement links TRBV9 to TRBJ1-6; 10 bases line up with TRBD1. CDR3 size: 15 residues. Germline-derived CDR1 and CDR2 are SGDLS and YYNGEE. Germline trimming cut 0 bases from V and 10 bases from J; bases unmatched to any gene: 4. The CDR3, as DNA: TGTGCCAGCAGCGTAGGAGGACAGGGGGTCTCACCCCTCCACTTT. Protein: CASSVGGQGVSPLHF.

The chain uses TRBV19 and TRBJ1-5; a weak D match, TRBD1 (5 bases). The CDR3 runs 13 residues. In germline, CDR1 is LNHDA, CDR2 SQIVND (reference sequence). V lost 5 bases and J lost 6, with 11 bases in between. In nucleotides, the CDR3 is TGTGCCAGTAGTCTGGGGGGTCTTCAGCCCCAGCATTTT. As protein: CASSLGGLQPQHF. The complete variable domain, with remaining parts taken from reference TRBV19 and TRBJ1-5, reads DGGITQSPKYLFRKEGQNVTLSCEQNLNHDAMYWYRQDPGQGLRLIYYSQIVNDFQKGDIAEGYSVSREKKESFPLTVTSAQKNPTAFYLCASSLGGLQPQHFGDGTRLSIL.

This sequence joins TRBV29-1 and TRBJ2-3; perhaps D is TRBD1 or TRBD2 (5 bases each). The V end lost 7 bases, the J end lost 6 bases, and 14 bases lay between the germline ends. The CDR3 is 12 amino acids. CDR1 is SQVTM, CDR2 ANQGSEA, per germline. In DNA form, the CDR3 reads TGCAGCGGCGGTGTGGGGGAGGATACGCAGTATTTT. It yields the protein CSGGVGEDTQYF.

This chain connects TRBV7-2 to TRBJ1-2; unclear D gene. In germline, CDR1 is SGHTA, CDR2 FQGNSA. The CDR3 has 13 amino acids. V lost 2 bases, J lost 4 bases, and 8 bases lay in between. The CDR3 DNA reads TGTGCCAGCAGCTTAAAGGGCCCCTATGGCTACACCTTC. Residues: CASSLKGPYGYTF.

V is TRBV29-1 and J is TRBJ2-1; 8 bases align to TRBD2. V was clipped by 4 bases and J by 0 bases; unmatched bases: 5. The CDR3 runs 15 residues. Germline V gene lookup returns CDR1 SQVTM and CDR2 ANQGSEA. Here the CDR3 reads CSVVSGTSSYNEQFF. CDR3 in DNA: TGCAGCGTTGTGAGTGGGACTAGCTCCTACAATGAGCAGTTCTTC.

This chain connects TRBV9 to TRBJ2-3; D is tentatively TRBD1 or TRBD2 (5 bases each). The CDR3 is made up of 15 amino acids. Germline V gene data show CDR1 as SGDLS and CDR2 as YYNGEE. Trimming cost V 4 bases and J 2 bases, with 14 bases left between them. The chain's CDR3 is CASSTASGTTDTQYF. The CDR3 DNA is TGTGCCAGCAGCACCGCTTCAGGGACCACAGATACGCAGTATTTT.

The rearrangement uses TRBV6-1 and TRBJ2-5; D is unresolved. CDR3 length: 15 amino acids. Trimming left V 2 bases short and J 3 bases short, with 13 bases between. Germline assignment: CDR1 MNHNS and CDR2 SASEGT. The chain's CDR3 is CASSESPRLKETQYF. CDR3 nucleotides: TGTGCCAGCAGTGAAAGCCCCCGGTTGAAAGAGACCCAGTACTTC.